This T cell receptor (beta chain) emerged from a study of patients and donors after allogeneic stem cell transplantation. Germline CDR1 and CDR2: SGHDT and YYEEEE. After removal of 1 base from V and 6 bases from J, the junction contained 10 bases not matched to a gene. The CDR3 extends over 16 amino acids. TCRdb re-analysed the RT-PCR reads in MiXCR, keeping a single row per CDR3 protein. The table shows fewer than 75,000 distinct CDR3 sequences, with 10% to 15% occurring only once. This TCR came from a human donor who was either an allogeneic HSCT recipient or a stem cell or donor lymphocyte infusion donor (not recorded which). It is not recorded whose cells these are; they may come from a transplant donor. The V call is TRBV5-6, the J call TRBJ2-1; 7 bases match TRBD2. Sequencing input: blood, either unsorted or a sorted T cell fraction (not recorded which). The CDR3 DNA is TGTGCCAGCAGCTTGAGTTACCGGGAGGAGGGCAATGAGCAGTTCTTC. It is translated as CASSLSYREEGNEQFF.